The rows below give T cell receptor beta chains drawn from one sample of a study of human T cells and chemical hapten exposure. TCRdb called the RACE reads again in MiXCR, with one record for every CDR3 protein. The sample contains 240,000 or so distinct CDR3 sequences, around 9.3% of which appear only once. Sequencing used whole blood, obtained in connection with sensitization to the hapten diphenylcyclopropenone (DPC). These receptors were collected from a woman between 40 and 50 years old with alopecia areata. Some clones in this sample may be carry-over from other donors' samples. Each CDR3 is given with its conserved first and last residue. The D gene is left open where the match is weak. Expanded clones are given a class, and other clones once, few, many or no size at all.

d_call	v_call	j_call	clone_size	cdr3_nt	cdr3_aa
-	TRBV7-2	TRBJ2-1	-	TGTGCCAGCAGCCCCACCGGGCCCGACAGATGGAGTGAGCAGTTCTTC	CASSPTGPDRWSEQFF
-	TRBV6-5	TRBJ2-4	few	TGTGCCAGCATATCCGGGAGTTACATTCAGTACTTC	CASISGSYIQYF
-	TRBV29-1	TRBJ2-1	few	TGCAGCGTTGAGGAGCAAGTCTACAATGAGCAGTTCTTC	CSVEEQVYNEQFF
-	TRBV29-1	TRBJ2-7	-	TGCAGCGTTGAAAGCTACTACGAGCAGTACTTC	CSVESYYEQYF
-	TRBV15	TRBJ2-1	few	TGTGCCACCAGCAGACCCAGCGGGCCACACTCCTACAATGAGCAGTTCTTC	CATSRPSGPHSYNEQFF
-	TRBV12-3/TRBV12-4	TRBJ2-1	-	TGTGCCAGCAGTTTAAGGGGCCATAAGCAGTTCTTC	CASSLRGHKQFF
-	TRBV7-3	TRBJ1-1	many	TGTGCCAGCAGCCTGGACAGCAACACTGAAGCTTTCTTT	CASSLDSNTEAFF
TRBD2	TRBV28	TRBJ2-1	many	TGTGCCAGCAGACCCCCATATGGACTAGCGGGGTACAATGAGCAGTTCTTC	CASRPPYGLAGYNEQFF
TRBD2	TRBV5-6	TRBJ2-7	many	TGTGCCAGCAGCCCAGGGACTACGGGCGAGCAGTACTTC	CASSPGTTGEQYF
TRBD2	TRBV5-1	TRBJ2-5	few	TGCGCCAGCAGGAGCGGGACGAGAGAGACCCAGTACTTC	CASRSGTRETQYF
TRBD1	TRBV28	TRBJ1-4	few	TGTGCCAGCAATGACAGGGGAGTTGAAAAACTGTTTTTT	CASNDRGVEKLFF
TRBD1	TRBV5-1	TRBJ2-1	few	TGCGCCAGCAGCTTACAGGGGTGGACGTACAATGAGCAGTTCTTC	CASSLQGWTYNEQFF
TRBD1	TRBV20-1	TRBJ1-4	-	TGCAGTGCTAGAGATTCGCGACAGGGAGAGGGTGAAAAACTGTTTTTT	CSARDSRQGEGEKLFF
-	TRBV6-5	TRBJ2-7	few	TGTGCCAGCAGTCCCTATGACAGCTCTTTCTACGAGCAGTACTTC	CASSPYDSSFYEQYF
-	TRBV6-5	TRBJ1-1	many	TGTGCCAGCAGTTACTCGCGGGGGCACACTGAAGCTTTCTTT	CASSYSRGHTEAFF
-	TRBV7-9	TRBJ1-1	few	TGTGCCAGCAGCTCTTATAGGGGTCGGGCCCCGAACACTGAAGCTTTCTTT	CASSSYRGRAPNTEAFF
-	TRBV12-3/TRBV12-4	TRBJ2-7	-	TGTGCCAGCGGCCGCCCTTCCCCAGGCGAGCAGTACTTC	CASGRPSPGEQYF
TRBD1	TRBV28	TRBJ1-1	many	TGTGCCAGCAGTTTGACAGGGCGAGTTGAAGCTTTCTTT	CASSLTGRVEAFF
TRBD2	TRBV24-1	TRBJ2-3	-	TGTGCCACCAGTGATTTCGCAGCGGGGAATACAGATACGCAGTATTTT	CATSDFAAGNTDTQYF
TRBD2	TRBV29-1	TRBJ2-1	many	TGCAGCGTTGCTGGGACTAATAGGAATGAGCAGTTCTTC	CSVAGTNRNEQFF
TRBD1	TRBV7-2	TRBJ2-1	few	TGTGCCAGCAGCCAACCCGACAGGGTCCCTTACAATGAGCAGTTCTTC	CASSQPDRVPYNEQFF
TRBD1	TRBV6-2/TRBV6-3	TRBJ2-7	-	TGTGCCAGCAGGCCCGGGACAGGGGGCTACGAGCAGTACTTC	CASRPGTGGYEQYF
-	TRBV6-1	TRBJ2-7	few	TGTGCCAGCAGTGAATGGGGTGTTGAGGACGAGCAGTACTTC	CASSEWGVEDEQYF
TRBD2	TRBV27	TRBJ2-3	many	TGTGCCAGCAGTCTAATCCCGGGACTAGCGGGAGACGATACGCAGTATTTT	CASSLIPGLAGDDTQYF
-	TRBV27	TRBJ1-4	-	TGTGCCAGCAGTTTAAGACCGGGACGGATTAATGAAAAACTGTTTTTT	CASSLRPGRINEKLFF
-	TRBV2	TRBJ2-4	few	TGTGCCAGCAGTGTCTTAGGTAGCCGAGCCAAAAACATTCAGTACTTC	CASSVLGSRAKNIQYF
-	TRBV28	TRBJ1-2	-	TGTGCCAGCATCGGGCTTGGGTATGGCTACACCTTC	CASIGLGYGYTF
TRBD2	TRBV7-2	TRBJ2-7	-	TGTGCCAGCAGCTTAGCGGGCGGCGGGAGGGCCCACGAGCAGTACTTC	CASSLAGGGRAHEQYF
-	TRBV7-2	TRBJ2-4	-	TGTGCCAGCAGCCCGCAGGGACACGGAAACATTCAGTACTTC	CASSPQGHGNIQYF
-	TRBV2	TRBJ2-3	-	TGTGCCAGCATGAGGGACAACTACCCGGATACGCAGTATTTT	CASMRDNYPDTQYF
TRBD2	TRBV28	TRBJ2-1	few	TGTGCCAGCAGTCGACTAGCGGTCACCTACAATGAGCAGTTCTTC	CASSRLAVTYNEQFF
TRBD2	TRBV7-9	TRBJ2-3	-	TGTGCCAGCAGCTTAACCACGGCGGGGGACACAGATACGCAGTATTTT	CASSLTTAGDTDTQYF
-	TRBV5-5	TRBJ2-5	few	TGTGCCAGCAGCTTCCGCAGGCTCGGCCAAGAGACCCAGTACTTC	CASSFRRLGQETQYF
TRBD1	TRBV7-9	TRBJ2-7	-	TGTGCCAGCAGCCGTCGGGGACAGCCTACTTACGAGCAGTACTTC	CASSRRGQPTYEQYF